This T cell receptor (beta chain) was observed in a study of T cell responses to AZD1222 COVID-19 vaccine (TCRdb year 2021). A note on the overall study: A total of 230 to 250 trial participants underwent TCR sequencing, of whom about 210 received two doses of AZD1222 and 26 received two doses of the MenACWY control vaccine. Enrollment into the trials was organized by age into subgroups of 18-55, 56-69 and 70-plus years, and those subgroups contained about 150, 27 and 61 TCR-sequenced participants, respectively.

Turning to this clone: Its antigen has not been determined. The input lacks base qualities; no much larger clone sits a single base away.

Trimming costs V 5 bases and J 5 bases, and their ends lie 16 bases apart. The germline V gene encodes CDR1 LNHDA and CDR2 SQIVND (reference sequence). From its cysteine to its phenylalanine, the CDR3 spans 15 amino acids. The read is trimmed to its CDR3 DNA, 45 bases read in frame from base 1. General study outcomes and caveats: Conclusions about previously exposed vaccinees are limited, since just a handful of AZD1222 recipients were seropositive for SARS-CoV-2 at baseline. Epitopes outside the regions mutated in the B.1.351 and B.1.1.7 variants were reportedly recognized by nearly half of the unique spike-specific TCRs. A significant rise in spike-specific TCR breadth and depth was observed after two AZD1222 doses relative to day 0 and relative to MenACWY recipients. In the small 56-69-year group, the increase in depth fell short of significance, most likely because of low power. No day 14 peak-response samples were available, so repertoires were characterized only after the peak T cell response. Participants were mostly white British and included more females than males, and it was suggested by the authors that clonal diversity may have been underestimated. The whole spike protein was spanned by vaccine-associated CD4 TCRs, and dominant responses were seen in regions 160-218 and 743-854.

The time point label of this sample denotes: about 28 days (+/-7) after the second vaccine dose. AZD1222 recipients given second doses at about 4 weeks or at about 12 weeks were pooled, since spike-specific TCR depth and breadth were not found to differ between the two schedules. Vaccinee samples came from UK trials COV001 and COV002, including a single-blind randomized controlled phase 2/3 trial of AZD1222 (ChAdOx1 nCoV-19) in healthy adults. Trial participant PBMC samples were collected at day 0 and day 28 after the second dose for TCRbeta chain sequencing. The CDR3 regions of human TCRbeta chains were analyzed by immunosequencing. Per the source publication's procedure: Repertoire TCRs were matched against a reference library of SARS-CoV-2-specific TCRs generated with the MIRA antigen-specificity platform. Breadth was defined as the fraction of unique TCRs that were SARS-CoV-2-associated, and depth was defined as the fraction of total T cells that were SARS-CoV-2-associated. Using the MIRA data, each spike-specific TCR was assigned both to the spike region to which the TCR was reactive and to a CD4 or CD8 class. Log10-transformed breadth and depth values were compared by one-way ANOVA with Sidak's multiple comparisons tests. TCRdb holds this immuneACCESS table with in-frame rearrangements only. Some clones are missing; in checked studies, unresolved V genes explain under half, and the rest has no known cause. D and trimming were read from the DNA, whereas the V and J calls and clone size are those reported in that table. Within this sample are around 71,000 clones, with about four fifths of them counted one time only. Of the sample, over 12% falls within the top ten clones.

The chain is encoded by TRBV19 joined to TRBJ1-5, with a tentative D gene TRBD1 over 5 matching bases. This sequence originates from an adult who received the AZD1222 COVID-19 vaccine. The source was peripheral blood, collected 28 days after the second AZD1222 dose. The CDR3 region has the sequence CASSVHRRDDQPQHF. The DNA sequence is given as TGTGCCAGTAGTGTACATCGTCGGGACGATCAGCCCCAGCATTTT.